Presented here are 3 T cell receptor beta chains from one specimen sequenced in a study of Ad26.COV2.S vaccination and SARS-CoV-2 variants (dated by TCRdb to the early 2020s). The method behind the library was the immunoSEQ multiplex PCR assay. The source is immuneACCESS, and TCRdb retained only in-frame sequences with V and J called. Part of the clones is not carried over; for the studies checked, unresolved V genes explain less than half of this, and the remainder is unexplained. The table for this sample lists about 460,000 clones; nearly 90% of them were counted only once. In total, the top ten clones hold more than 1.5% of the sample. The treatment or condition label, read with the paper, signifies: 15 to 20 received Ad26.COV2.S at low or high dose, single or two shots; several received placebo; per-sample allocation not given. Repertoires of vaccine and placebo recipients were sequenced from samples taken on day 63 after the first injection.

The sequencing here drew on peripheral blood, taken in a trial of Ad26.COV2.S vaccine versus placebo. All receptors come from a person between 18 and 59 years old who received the Ad26.COV2.S COVID-19 vaccine or a placebo.

The V call is TRBV27, the J call TRBJ1-5, with no clear D. V shed 9 bases and J shed 0 bases, with 15 bases lying between them. Looked up from germline, CDR1 is MNHEY and CDR2 is SMNVEV (reference sequence). The CDR3 totals 15 residues. The CDR3 reads CASGSQAYSNQPQHF. For the CDR3, the DNA is TGTGCCAGTGGTTCCCAAGCCTATAGCAATCAGCCCCAGCATTTT.

The rearrangement links TRBV28 to TRBJ1-5, with D tentatively TRBD1 (5 bases). Germline lookup yields CDR1 MDHEN and CDR2 SYDVKM. The V and J ends lost 8 bases and 3 bases respectively, with 17 bases between them. The CDR3 contains 15 residues. The CDR3: CASLGGSRYNQPQHF. CDR3 sequence (DNA): TGTGCCAGCCTGGGGGGATCTCGGTACAATCAGCCCCAGCATTTT.

In this sample, this clone turned up once. This sequence joins TRBV19 and TRBJ1-2; possible D gene TRBD1, 6 bases. Per germline, CDR1 LNHDA and CDR2 SQIVND (reference sequence). V lost 3 bases and J 6 bases, leaving 8 bases between the germline ends. The length of the CDR3 is 12 residues. This CDR3 reads CASSITGHGYTF. DNA of the CDR3: TGTGCCAGTAGTATTACAGGGCATGGCTACACCTTC.